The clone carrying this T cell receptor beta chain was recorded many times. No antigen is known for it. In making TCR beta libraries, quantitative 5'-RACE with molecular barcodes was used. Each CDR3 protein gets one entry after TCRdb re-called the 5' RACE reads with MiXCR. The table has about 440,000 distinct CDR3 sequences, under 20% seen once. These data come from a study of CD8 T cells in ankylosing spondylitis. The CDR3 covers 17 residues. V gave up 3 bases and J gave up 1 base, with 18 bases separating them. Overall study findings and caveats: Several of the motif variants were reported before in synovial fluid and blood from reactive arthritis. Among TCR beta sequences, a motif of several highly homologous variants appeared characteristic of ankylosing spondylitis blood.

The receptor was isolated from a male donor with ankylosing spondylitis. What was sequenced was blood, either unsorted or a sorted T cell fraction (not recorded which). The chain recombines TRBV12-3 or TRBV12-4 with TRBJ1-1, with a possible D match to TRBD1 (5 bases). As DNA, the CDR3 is TGTGCCAGCAGTTTGAGGGGCAACCGCCCCAGGAACACTGAAGCTTTCTTT. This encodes CASSLRGNRPRNTEAFF.